This T cell receptor (beta chain) originates from a study of cytomegalovirus exposure and HLA in healthy donors listed by TCRdb under 2017. About the full investigation: An earlier analysis of approximately 640 of the donors reported about 290 Gb of sequence data and approximately 110 million unique TCR beta sequences from about 200 million T cells. An early release covering some 640 HLA-typed donors comprised about 290 gigabases of sequencing data and tens of millions of unique TCR sequences. Of the 300 to 450 genotyped donors, roughly 85% fell in the genetic ancestry cluster associated with self-reported Caucasian donors. The study aimed to test whether signatures of past pathogen exposure could be identified by cataloging public T cell receptors. The study used immunosequencing to profile the T cell repertoires of hundreds of subjects and linked those repertoires to cytomegalovirus serostatus. A separate validation cohort of about 110 different subjects was used in addition to the approximately 700-subject first cohort. The study combined high-throughput TCR immunosequencing, statistical association of individual TCRs with disease status, and machine learning to predict cytomegalovirus infection status. In a later analysis, previously published TCR beta repertoires from 550 to 700 donors were re-analyzed and high-resolution HLA genotyping was added so that TCR occurrence patterns could be studied. Rather than using new phenotypic data, the later analysis identified candidate immune exposures from TCR beta sequences and from how often those sequences occurred across donors. In an earlier analysis of 587 of the donors, high-throughput TCR beta sequencing was used to judge whether each TCR beta V gene segment behaved as functional or pseudogenic. Alongside the repertoire data, information on donor age, sex, ethnicity and CMV serostatus was compiled. In a later genetic analysis, genome-wide SNP genotypes for about three fifths of the 666 donors were used, and that subset was treated as a discovery cohort. All discovery cohort repertoires had been generated on a single sequencing platform. Class I and class II HLA loci were covered by the typing at four-digit resolution. Typing coverage varied by locus: about 620-640 donors for A, B, C, DRB1 and DQB1; under 550 for DQA1; 606 for DPA1; roughly 470 for DPB1. Roughly five DR-DQ haplotypes were handled as single units for association and clustering because linkage in the cohort was strong. Across about 380 genotyped donors of the cohort, an average of about 250,000 unique TCR beta nucleotide sequences per donor were sequenced, and roughly a sixth of those sequences were non-productive.

Receptor amplification or capture employed the immunoSEQ multiplex PCR assay. For the multiplex PCR, a mixture combining 60 forward primers for TCR Vbeta segments and 13 reverse primers for TCR Jbeta segments was used. The CDR3 region of rearranged TCR beta genes was amplified from genomic DNA by a multiplex PCR assay. On the Illumina HiSeq System, the amplified TCR beta libraries were sequenced as 87-base-pair reads. In the authors' own workflow: In a later analysis, some 80 million unique TCR beta chains were counted across the 666 repertoires, and about 10 million of these chains were shared by at least two donors. To remove PCR and sequencing errors, raw reads were error-corrected and collapsed into unique sequences using a nearest-neighbor algorithm that merged closely related sequences. CDR3 sequences were aligned to IMGT reference sequences to assign V, D and J gene segments. Each retained sequence needed at least a six-nucleotide match to both a V gene segment and a J gene segment. Rearrangements were called productive when the CDR3 lacked stop codons and stayed in frame with V and J; all others were non-productive. Following IMGT convention, CDR3 was defined as the stretch from the second conserved V-encoded cysteine up to the conserved J-encoded phenylalanine. Sequences without an unambiguous match to a single V gene segment were excluded from the earlier analysis of a few hundred of the donors. In an earlier analysis of a few hundred of the donors, V segments were called functional above 56.7% productive rearrangements and were called segregating when the between-donor standard deviation exceeded 5%. A statistical classification framework was built for diagnosing cytomegalovirus status from the catalog of TCR beta chain sequences. In a later analysis, V and J genes were assigned by comparing TCR nucleotide sequences against IMGT/GENE-DB human TR gene sequences. A later analysis assigned CDR3 sequences and most-parsimonious VDJ recombination scenarios with the TCRdist pipeline. In a later analysis, every TCR beta chain was defined by the combination of its CDR3 amino acid sequence and its V-gene family, and reads without a unique V-gene family were dropped. In a later analysis, 450 to 600 highly shared, low-generation-probability nucleotide sequences were removed to address suspected cross-contamination and a sequencing artifact. In a later analysis, a clonal expansion index was calculated for each public chain from normalized within-repertoire ranks of inferred template counts. In a later analysis, generation probabilities were computed with a VDJ recombination model fitted to out-of-frame rearrangements, and the resulting probabilities were checked against IGoR. In a later analysis, hypergeometric tests were used to score TCR-TCR, TCR-HLA and TCR-CMV co-occurrence, with a repertoire-size bias correction applied to TCR pairs. In a later analysis, false discovery rates were estimated by permuting HLA or CMV assignments 20 times. In a later analysis, co-occurring TCRs were grouped with DBSCAN, and TCRdist sequence similarity was added when clustering was performed within HLA-allele-positive subsets. For co-occurrence clustering, repertoires with fewer than 30,000 or more than 120,000 public chains were excluded, along with four to six repertoires with anomalous nucleotide sharing. TCRdb holds this immuneACCESS table with in-frame rearrangements only. Some clones are missing; in checked studies, unresolved V genes explain under half, and the rest has no known cause. V and J calls and clone size are copied from that table; D and trimming were computed from the DNA. Present in this sample are roughly 120,000 clones, more than 8% of which were seen just once. Clones ranked in the top ten supply about 5.5% of the sample.

For CDR1 and CDR2, the germline V gene (reference sequence) lists PRHDT and FYEKMQ. Trimming takes 0 bases from V and 7 bases from J, and the germline ends sit 10 bases apart. The CDR3 runs 13 amino acids, cysteine and phenylalanine included. Left in the record is the CDR3 DNA by itself, 39 bases read in frame from the first base. This clone was observed a handful of times. Which antigen it targets is not known. No much larger clone exists at a distance of one base, and base qualities are not known. The full study reports these points: An earlier analysis of 450 to 750 of the donors showed that most TCR beta V segments appeared in productive rearrangements either about 87% or about 30% of the time, which broadly matched IMGT annotations. A later genetic analysis associated a missense DCLRE1C variant with V-gene and J-gene trimming of TCR beta chains, and an independent cohort replicated the association. Three of the identified cytomegalovirus-associated TCR beta chains were confirmed in vitro to be specific for cytomegalovirus antigens. A cluster of highly shared sequence variants was judged likely to represent a technical artifact of the sequencing pipeline. Because counts were too low, 15 to 20 rarely observed V segments, including chromosome 9 orphons, were excluded from the earlier analysis of 500 to 700 of the donors. A later genetic analysis reported fewer N-insertions in productive TCRs among donors in an Asian-associated ancestry cluster than the roughly 700-donor mean. A further reported finding was that TCR beta sequences accurately predicted the HLA-A and HLA-B alleles for most subjects in the first cohort. It was suggested by the authors that the approach could potentially be generalized to other disease states and immunological phenotypes. Strong co-occurrence of HLA alleles, especially DR and DQ, made assigning TCR associations to individual alleles difficult. In a later analysis, TCR association rates were found to vary across HLA loci, with the most associated TCRs seen for DRB1 alleles and the fewest for HLA-C alleles. CMV serostatus was the only immune exposure information available for the cohort. Specific HLA alleles were associated with 15,000 to 20,000 TCR beta sequences at a false discovery rate of 0.05 in a later analysis. The cohort was sequenced for TCR beta chains only, and without alpha or paired-chain data the features that could be detected were limited. Linkage disequilibrium might explain the correlated functional status among segregating V segments, but an unknown experimental factor could not be ruled out. The classifier was reported to diagnose cytomegalovirus status with high specificity and sensitivity in both the original and validation cohorts. Compared with equally common non-associated chains, HLA-associated TCR beta chains in a later analysis were more clonally expanded and had lower generation probabilities. The study gave a list of 150 to 200 TCR beta chains associated with cytomegalovirus. According to a later analysis, parvovirus B19, influenza, CMV and Epstein-Barr virus appeared linked to several top co-occurrence clusters. Presence/absence analyses assumed roughly uniform sequencing depth across donors, an assumption that may not hold. Some IMGT-functional V segments, including TRBV6-2 and TRBV6-3, could not be distinguished by the 87-base-pair reads and were therefore excluded. In a later analysis, most CMV-associated TCR beta chains were found to appear HLA-restricted, with HLA associations seemingly driven largely by CMV exposure. While some public TCRs were present in many individuals, most TCR sequences turned up only very rarely across donors. HLA typing was unavailable for some donors at each locus, so association tests used only the typed subset.

The cohort was made up of 666 healthy bone marrow donors. At the time of sampling, every cohort member was nominally healthy, though immune exposures that went unrecorded were likely present. The donor tested CMV seronegative, placing the donor among the 350 or so seronegative members of the cohort. A peripheral blood sample was provided by each donor, and peripheral blood mononuclear cells were used for TCR beta sequencing. Genomic DNA extraction from the blood cell samples was performed with the Qiagen DNeasy Blood Extraction Kit. The chain couples TRBV13 to TRBJ2-7; D gene: possibly TRBD2, on 5 matching bases. The sequence came from a man aged 40-49 years in good health and CMV-seronegative. Material: PBMCs. The DNA sequence is TGTGCCAGCAGCTTAGGGGCGGGTTTTGAGCAGTACTTC. Protein translation: CASSLGAGFEQYF. The CDR3, completed at both ends by the reference TRBV13 and TRBJ2-7 genes, gives the full variable domain AAGVIQSPRHLIKEKRETATLKCYPIPRHDTVYWYQQGPGQDPQFLISFYEKMQSDKGSIPDRFSAQQFSDYHSELNMSSLELGDSALYFCASSLGAGFEQYFGPGTRLTVT.